One and the same sample provided the 13 T cell receptor beta chains below, sequenced in a study of shared clonotypes between healthy human individuals. TCRdb's copy holds only in-frame clones and misses some; the assay was immunoSEQ multiplex PCR. The table records roughly 1 million clones, about 80% of them present only once. Material for sequencing was memory CD4+ T cells from PBMCs. Specified subset: CD45RA-negative fraction. Receptors originate from a man aged 18 to 30 in good health. Some clones in this sample may be carry-over from other donors' samples.

This clone was seen a single time. Here the CDR3 reads CASSTLPNRRDYGYTF. The CDR3 DNA sequence: TGTGCCAGCAGCACCCTGCCGAACAGGAGAGACTATGGCTACACCTTC. This chain connects TRBV9 to TRBJ1-2; the D gene is possibly TRBD1 (5 bases). CDR3 length equals 16 residues. Germline CDR1 SGDLS, CDR2 YYNGEE. V was cut by 4 bases and J by 3 bases, with 19 bases left in between. The whole variable domain, filled in from reference TRBV9 and TRBJ1-2, reads DSGVTQTPKHLITATGQRVTLRCSPRSGDLSVYWYQQSLDQGLQFLIQYYNGEERAKGNILERFSAQQFPDLHSELNLSSLELGDSALYFCASSTLPNRRDYGYTFGSGTRLTVV.

The genes are TRBV27 and TRBJ2-3, with TRBD2 as a possible D gene (6 bases). Trimming cost V 1 base and J 2 bases, with 13 bases left between them. The germline gives CDR1 MNHEY, CDR2 SMNVEV (reference sequence). This CDR3 is 16 amino acids long. The CDR3 nucleotides read TGTGCCAGCAGTTTATGGAGGGACTCCCACACAGATACGCAGTATTTT. It is translated as CASSLWRDSHTDTQYF.

The chain recombines TRBV2 with TRBJ2-7; D gene unclear. CDR1 and CDR2 (germline): SNHLY, FYNNEI. Trimming removed 7 bases from V and 0 bases from J, with 7 bases in between. This CDR3 spans 12 amino acids. The CDR3 loop reads CASNLFSYEQYF. The CDR3 nucleotides read TGTGCCAGCAACCTCTTCTCCTACGAGCAGTACTTC.

This clone was seen just once. The junction differs from germline at one of its ends, possibly a read error. The J gene is TRBJ2-1, the V gene TRBV7-9, with TRBD1 as a possible D gene (5 bases). CDR1 and CDR2 (germline): SEHNR, FQNEAQ (reference sequence). The CDR3 has 17 residues. Here the CDR3 DNA reads TGCGCCAGCAGCCAAGGGGTAGGGAAGAGCTCCTACAATGAGCAGTTCTTC. Its translation is CASSQGVGKSSYNEQFF.

The chain joins TRBV11-2 to TRBJ2-1, with TRBD1 as a possible D gene (6 bases). V lost 5 bases and J lost 2, with 13 bases in between. CDR3 size: 15 residues. CDR1 SGHAT and CDR2 FQNNGV come from the germline V gene. The CDR3 coding sequence is TGTGCCAGCAGCGTACAGACAGGAACCTACAATGAGCAGTTCTTC. Its translation: CASSVQTGTYNEQFF.

The chain couples TRBV5-5 to TRBJ1-5; D unresolved. Deletions cut 4 bases from V and 5 bases from J, with 16 bases between. Germline lookup yields CDR1 SGHKS and CDR2 YYEKEE (reference sequence). This CDR3 spans 15 amino acids. The CDR3 DNA is TGTGCCAGCAGCGAAGACCCTAACGGGCATCAGCCCCAGCATTTT. Protein product: CASSEDPNGHQPQHF.

The chain couples TRBV18 to TRBJ1-4, with TRBD1 as a possible D gene (6 bases). The V end was cut by 2 bases, the J end by 6 bases, with 10 bases between. Germline assignment: CDR1 KGHSH and CDR2 LQKENI. This CDR3 is built from 14 residues. DNA for the CDR3: TGTGCCAGCTCACCAACTAGGACAGATGAAAAACTGTTTTTT. Its translation is CASSPTRTDEKLFF.

CDR3 amino acids: CASSPRPGTETAKNIQYF. The CDR3 DNA follows: TGTGCCAGCAGCCCCCGACCCGGGACAGAGACCGCCAAAAACATTCAGTACTTC. This chain joins TRBV14 and TRBJ2-4, with TRBD1 matching 7 bases. Trimming at V came to 4 bases and at J to 1 base, leaving 13 bases not matched to a gene. The CDR3 extends over 18 amino acids. The germline V gene encodes CDR1 SGHDN and CDR2 FVKESK.

This chain uses TRBV12-2 with TRBJ1-6; the table's D gene call, TRBD1, was not cross checked with the DNA. TRBV12-2 is given as a pseudogene. The CDR3 totals 13 residues. The CDR3 region is CASHIQTESPLHF. CDR3 nucleotide sequence: TGTGCAAGTCATATCCAGACAGAATCACCCCTCCACTTT.

V gene TRBV28 combines with J gene TRBJ1-2; 10 bases map to TRBD1. This CDR3 spans 14 amino acids. From germline, CDR1 is MDHEN and CDR2 SYDVKM. The ends lost 8 bases at V and 4 bases at J; junction bases unmatched: 7. As DNA, the CDR3 is TGTGCCAGCGTGCCGGGACAGGGGCCCTATGGCTACACCTTC. It encodes CASVPGQGPYGYTF.

Turning to this clone: The identical CDR3 is also encoded by other nucleotide sequences in the sample. This chain joins TRBV6-1 and TRBJ1-1; D uncertain. V shed 4 bases and J shed 2 bases, with 5 bases lying between them. CDR3 length equals 12 residues. Germline V gene data show CDR1 as MNHNS and CDR2 as SASEGT. The CDR3: CASSVVNTEAFF. CDR3 nucleotide sequence: TGTGCCAGCAGTGTGGTCAACACTGAAGCTTTCTTT.

The rearrangement links TRBV29-1 to TRBJ1-2; 11 nucleotides match TRBD1. J lost 2 bases, V lost 7 bases, and 3 bases had no gene match. The CDR3 has 13 residues. Looked up from germline, CDR1 is SQVTM and CDR2 is ANQGSEA. CDR3 sequence: CSAGTGGNYGYTF. Written as DNA, the CDR3 is TGCAGCGCGGGGACAGGGGGAAACTATGGCTACACCTTC.

The V gene is TRBV28, the J gene TRBJ2-1; 12 bases align to TRBD1. Trimming at V came to 7 bases and at J to 2 bases, leaving 3 bases not matched to a gene. The CDR3 has 15 residues. Germline V gene sequence: CDR1 MDHEN, CDR2 SYDVKM. The CDR3 bases are TGTGCCAGCACCGGGACAGGGGGCGCCTACAATGAGCAGTTCTTC. This codes for CASTGTGGAYNEQFF.